The present entry profiles one T cell receptor beta chain with its context. In the original analysis: Counts of nucleated cells, estimated from reference gene primer amplification, were obtained. Produced via immunoSEQ multiplex PCR; TCRdb's table is partial and in-frame only. The DNA was the basis for D and trimming; V, J and clone size are from that table. The sample includes about 180,000 clones, about 81% of them seen just once. The CDR3 consists of 15 residues. With 5 bases clipped from V and 6 bases from J, the junction kept 3 bases outside the gene matches. From germline, CDR1 is MNHEY and CDR2 SMNVEV (reference sequence). This entry belongs to a study of blood T cell repertoires in COVID-19. Study as a whole: Sites across the United States, Italy and Spain contributed samples from acute and convalescent COVID-19. T cells, B-cell-depleted T cells, or PBMCs supplied cDNA or gDNA.

The source material was peripheral blood. This TCR was sampled from a woman of 80 years or more with COVID-19, enrolled during active disease. The chain uses TRBV27 and TRBJ2-2; 13 nucleotides line up with TRBD2. The CDR3, as DNA: TGTGCCAGCAGTGTACTAGCGGGAGGGGCCGGGGAGCTGTTTTTT. Amino acids: CASSVLAGGAGELFF.